This TCR beta chain is drawn from a study of T cells in Graves' hyperthyroidism and ophthalmopathy. Study at large: Specimen type is peripheral blood, collected at initial diagnosis prior to any treatment. General study results and limits: Blood also showed most of the thyroid clonotypes that were expanded above 0.001.

This clonotype was picked up many times. Its matching antigen is unknown. The V end was cut by 2 bases, the J end by 4 bases, with 8 bases between. This CDR3 has 13 residues. CDR1 MNHEY and CDR2 SVGAGI come from the germline V gene. The study included ophthalmopathy patients with Clinical Activity Score at least 3, NOSPECS grade at least 4 and duration under 3 months. Patients were excluded because of uncontrolled infection, other autoimmune disease, pregnancy or lactation. RNA transcripts provided the source from which TCR beta CDR3 regions were amplified. During a first-round RT-PCR of the TCR CDR3, the HTBI primer set was used. TCRdb re-derived calls from the multiplex PCR reads in MiXCR, one entry per CDR3 protein. The sample yields around 600,000 distinct CDR3 sequences, about 15% seen once.

This sequence originates from a woman aged 45-60 years with Graves' ophthalmopathy. The V and J genes are TRBV6-5 and TRBJ1-1; D ambiguous. Sequencing was done on a sample of blood. The CDR3 protein is CASSYDKGTEAFF. The DNA for the CDR3 is TGTGCCAGCAGTTACGACAAGGGCACTGAAGCTTTCTTT.